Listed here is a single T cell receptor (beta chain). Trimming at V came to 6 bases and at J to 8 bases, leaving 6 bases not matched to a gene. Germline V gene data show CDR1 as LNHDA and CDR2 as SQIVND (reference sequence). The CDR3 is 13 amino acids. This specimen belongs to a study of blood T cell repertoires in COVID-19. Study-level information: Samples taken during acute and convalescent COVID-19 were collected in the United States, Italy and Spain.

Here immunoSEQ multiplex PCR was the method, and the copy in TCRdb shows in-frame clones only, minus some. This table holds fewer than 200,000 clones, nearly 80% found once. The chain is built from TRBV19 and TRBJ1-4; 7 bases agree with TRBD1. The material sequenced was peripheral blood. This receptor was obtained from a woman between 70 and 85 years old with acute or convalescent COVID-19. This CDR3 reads CASRTGDWEKLFF. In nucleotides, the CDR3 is TGTGCCAGTAGAACAGGGGATTGGGAAAAACTGTTTTTT.